This is a list of T cell receptor beta chains from one sample in a study of blood T cells in healthy people across ages. TCRdb reanalysed the 5' RACE reads using MiXCR and keeps one entry per CDR3 protein. The sample contains 1 million or so distinct CDR3 sequences, under 45% of which appear only once. The sequencing input was blood. The receptor source for this set is a woman aged 55-70 years in good health. CDR3s include the opening cysteine and the closing phenylalanine or tryptophan. The order of the fields is D gene, V gene, clone size, J gene, CDR3 protein, CDR3 DNA. A D gene is named only where the DNA matches it firmly. Expanded clones are given a class, and other clones once, few, many or no size at all.

D gene: .; V gene: TRBV25-1; clone size: .; J gene: TRBJ2-3; CDR3 protein: CASSEPVGVPDTQYF; CDR3 DNA: TGTGCCAGCAGTGAACCAGTGGGGGTACCAGATACGCAGTATTTT
D gene: TRBD2; V gene: TRBV6-2/TRBV6-3; clone size: few; J gene: TRBJ2-1; CDR3 protein: CASSSPGLAEYNEQFF; CDR3 DNA: TGTGCCAGCAGTTCTCCGGGACTAGCGGAGTACAATGAGCAGTTCTTC
D gene: TRBD1; V gene: TRBV5-5; clone size: .; J gene: TRBJ2-7; CDR3 protein: CASSFEQGWSYEQYF; CDR3 DNA: TGTGCCAGCAGCTTCGAACAGGGGTGGTCCTACGAGCAGTACTTC
D gene: .; V gene: TRBV11-2; clone size: .; J gene: TRBJ2-5; CDR3 protein: CASSLTRGTETQYF; CDR3 DNA: TGTGCCAGCAGCTTAACTCGCGGGACCGAGACCCAGTACTTC
D gene: .; V gene: TRBV7-2; clone size: .; J gene: TRBJ2-3; CDR3 protein: CASSLKTGTLPGDTQYF; CDR3 DNA: TGTGCCAGCAGCCTAAAAACCGGGACTCTACCCGGAGATACGCAGTATTTT
D gene: .; V gene: TRBV7-9; clone size: .; J gene: TRBJ1-1; CDR3 protein: CASRPPRDGIVAEAFF; CDR3 DNA: TGTGCCAGCAGGCCGCCACGGGATGGTATCGTTGCTGAAGCTTTCTTT
D gene: .; V gene: TRBV15; clone size: once; J gene: TRBJ1-4; CDR3 protein: CATSRDPGNNEKLFF; CDR3 DNA: TGTGCCACCAGCAGAGATCCAGGGAATAATGAAAAACTGTTTTTT
D gene: .; V gene: TRBV6-1; clone size: .; J gene: TRBJ2-7; CDR3 protein: CASSVRWGHSAYEQYF; CDR3 DNA: TGTGCCAGCAGTGTAAGATGGGGACATTCCGCCTACGAGCAGTACTTC
D gene: .; V gene: TRBV5-1; clone size: .; J gene: TRBJ2-3; CDR3 protein: CASSWVGLDTDTQYF; CDR3 DNA: TGCGCCAGCAGCTGGGTGGGCCTGGACACAGATACGCAGTATTTT
D gene: .; V gene: TRBV2; clone size: .; J gene: TRBJ2-6; CDR3 protein: CASSLPTGFGANVLTF; CDR3 DNA: TGTGCCAGCAGCTTACCTACAGGGTTCGGGGCCAACGTCCTGACTTTC
D gene: .; V gene: TRBV11-1; clone size: few; J gene: TRBJ2-7; CDR3 protein: CASSPENLSYEQYF; CDR3 DNA: TGTGCCAGCAGCCCAGAAAACCTCTCCTACGAGCAGTACTTC
D gene: TRBD2; V gene: TRBV29-1; clone size: few; J gene: TRBJ2-1; CDR3 protein: CSVEPTSGRGNEQFF; CDR3 DNA: TGCAGCGTTGAACCGACTAGCGGGAGGGGGAATGAGCAGTTCTTC
D gene: TRBD2; V gene: TRBV5-8; clone size: few; J gene: TRBJ2-7; CDR3 protein: CASSRRTSGRYEQYF; CDR3 DNA: TGTGCCAGCAGCAGGAGGACTAGCGGGAGATACGAGCAGTACTTC
D gene: TRBD2; V gene: TRBV12-3/TRBV12-4; clone size: .; J gene: TRBJ2-7; CDR3 protein: CASSFPTSGEYF; CDR3 DNA: TGTGCCAGCAGTTTTCCCACTAGCGGGGAGTACTTC
D gene: TRBD1; V gene: TRBV27; clone size: few; J gene: TRBJ1-2; CDR3 protein: CASSFGQGATGYTF; CDR3 DNA: TGTGCCAGCAGTTTCGGACAGGGGGCGACCGGCTACACCTTC
D gene: TRBD1; V gene: TRBV4-1; clone size: .; J gene: TRBJ2-4; CDR3 protein: CASSQAGQGVYGQQYF; CDR3 DNA: TGCGCCAGCAGCCAAGCGGGACAGGGGGTTTATGGCCAGCAGTACTTC
D gene: .; V gene: TRBV4-2; clone size: .; J gene: TRBJ2-1; CDR3 protein: CASSQERAGYDQFF; CDR3 DNA: TGTGCCAGCAGCCAAGAGAGGGCAGGGTACGATCAGTTCTTC
D gene: TRBD1; V gene: TRBV28; clone size: few; J gene: TRBJ2-7; CDR3 protein: CASSLPVTGINEQYF; CDR3 DNA: TGTGCCAGCAGTTTACCCGTGACAGGGATCAACGAGCAGTACTTC
D gene: .; V gene: TRBV4-2; clone size: many; J gene: TRBJ2-3; CDR3 protein: CASSQGASADTQYF; CDR3 DNA: TGTGCCAGCAGCCAAGGGGCTAGCGCAGATACGCAGTATTTT
D gene: TRBD1; V gene: TRBV18; clone size: few; J gene: TRBJ2-3; CDR3 protein: CASSPGGAADTQYF; CDR3 DNA: TGTGCCAGCAGTCCAGGGGGCGCGGCAGATACGCAGTATTTT
D gene: TRBD2; V gene: TRBV27; clone size: many; J gene: TRBJ2-1; CDR3 protein: CASSRGGSAYNEQFF; CDR3 DNA: TGTGCCAGTTCGAGGGGCGGGAGCGCCTACAATGAGCAGTTCTTC
D gene: TRBD1; V gene: TRBV18; clone size: once; J gene: TRBJ1-2; CDR3 protein: CASSPYGDRPRGGYTF; CDR3 DNA: TGTGCCAGCTCACCGTATGGGGACAGGCCGAGGGGTGGCTACACCTTC
D gene: TRBD2; V gene: TRBV5-6; clone size: few; J gene: TRBJ2-7; CDR3 protein: CASSLRNGRAMSEEQYF; CDR3 DNA: TGTGCCAGCAGCTTACGGAACGGGAGGGCCATGTCGGAAGAGCAGTACTTC
D gene: TRBD2; V gene: TRBV10-3; clone size: .; J gene: TRBJ2-7; CDR3 protein: CAISDTSGPSYEQYF; CDR3 DNA: TGTGCCATCAGTGATACTAGCGGGCCCTCCTACGAGCAGTACTTC
D gene: .; V gene: TRBV7-9; clone size: .; J gene: TRBJ2-1; CDR3 protein: CASSLALRLNEQFF; CDR3 DNA: TGTGCCAGCAGCTTAGCTCTGCGGCTTAATGAGCAGTTCTTC
D gene: TRBD1; V gene: TRBV7-8; clone size: .; J gene: TRBJ2-3; CDR3 protein: CASRRNRGQVADTQYF; CDR3 DNA: TGTGCCAGCAGACGTAACCGGGGACAGGTCGCAGATACGCAGTATTTT
D gene: .; V gene: TRBV27; clone size: .; J gene: TRBJ1-6; CDR3 protein: CASRQATWDSPLHF; CDR3 DNA: TGTGCCAGCAGACAGGCAACGTGGGATTCACCCCTCCACTTT
D gene: .; V gene: TRBV6-5; clone size: .; J gene: TRBJ2-3; CDR3 protein: CASSPDRYTQYF; CDR3 DNA: TGTGCCAGCAGCCCAGACAGGTACACGCAGTATTTT
D gene: TRBD1; V gene: TRBV20-1; clone size: .; J gene: TRBJ2-7; CDR3 protein: CSVSGQAGYEQYF; CDR3 DNA: TGCAGTGTTTCGGGACAGGCGGGTTACGAGCAGTACTTC
D gene: .; V gene: TRBV20-1; clone size: .; J gene: TRBJ2-7; CDR3 protein: CSARGQRGYEQYF; CDR3 DNA: TGCAGTGCTAGGGGTCAAAGAGGCTACGAGCAGTACTTC
D gene: .; V gene: TRBV5-1; clone size: few; J gene: TRBJ2-5; CDR3 protein: CASSLWTKGIQETQYF; CDR3 DNA: TGCGCCAGCAGCTTGTGGACCAAGGGGATACAAGAGACCCAGTACTTC